Each of the 22 T cell receptor beta chains below was sequenced from the same sample in a study of technical replicates of blood from a few donors. Generated by immunoSEQ multiplex PCR, the TCRdb table keeps only in-frame clones and is missing some. The data hold roughly 87,000 clones, with 91% observed a single time. Sequenced sample: T cells isolated from PBMCs. The receptors come from a human donor in good health.

The rearrangement joins TRBV19 to TRBJ2-1; D is possibly TRBD2 (6 bases). The CDR3 consists of 13 residues. V was cut by 10 bases and J by 2 bases, with 12 bases left in between. Germline V lookup: CDR1 LNHDA, CDR2 SQIVND (reference sequence). The CDR3 bases are TGTGCCACCCTAGCGAAAACCTACAATGAGCAGTTCTTC. It specifies CATLAKTYNEQFF. Drawing the rest from reference TRBV19 and TRBJ2-1, the complete variable domain is DGGITQSPKYLFRKEGQNVTLSCEQNLNHDAMYWYRQDPGQGLRLIYYSQIVNDFQKGDIAEGYSVSREKKESFPLTVTSAQKNPTAFYLCATLAKTYNEQFFGPGTRLTVL.

The V gene is TRBV30, the J gene TRBJ1-4; perhaps TRBD1 as D (6 bases). The CDR3 is 13 residues long. V was trimmed by 0 bases and J by 6 bases, leaving 8 bases between them. The germline V gene has CDR1 GTSNPN and CDR2 SVGIG (reference sequence). The chain's CDR3 is CAWSVRTDEKLFF. In DNA form, the CDR3 reads TGTGCCTGGAGTGTAAGGACAGATGAAAAACTGTTTTTT.

The chain joins TRBV11-1 to TRBJ2-3; 10 nucleotides match TRBD2. V trimming: 4 bases; J trimming: 2 bases; junction bases outside the gene matches: 6. The CDR3 spans 16 residues. CDR1 is SGHAT and CDR2 is FQDESV in the germline V gene (reference sequence). As DNA, the CDR3 is TGTGCCAGCAGCTATAGCGGGAGGCGGGCCACAGATACGCAGTATTTT. This sequence encodes CASSYSGRRATDTQYF.

This rearrangement joins TRBV20-1 to TRBJ1-2; a weak D match, TRBD1 (6 bases). The V end was cut by 6 bases, the J end by 4 bases, with 6 bases between. Germline values: CDR1 DFQATT, CDR2 SNEGSKA (reference sequence). This CDR3 is built from 10 residues. CDR3 in DNA: TGCAGTGCCAGGGGCTATGGCTACACCTTC. Amino acid sequence: CSARGYGYTF.

This chain uses TRBV13 with TRBJ2-1, with a tentative D call TRBD2 (6 bases). The CDR3 spans 17 residues. Germline-derived CDR1 and CDR2 are PRHDT and FYEKMQ (reference sequence). V was trimmed by 5 bases and J by 0 bases, leaving 17 bases between them. The CDR3 DNA is TGTGCCAGCAGCAGGAAACTAGCCGCCGCCTCCTACAATGAGCAGTTCTTC. This sequence encodes CASSRKLAAASYNEQFF.

This clone was detected a few times. The gene calls are TRBV10-2 and TRBJ1-1; TRBD1 matches 7 bases. The V gene's germline CDR1 is WSHSY and CDR2 SAAADI. This CDR3 comprises 11 residues. With V trimmed by 8 bases and J by 8 bases, 5 bases remained unmatched. In nucleotides, the CDR3 is TGCGCCAGCGTCGGGACAGAAGAAGCTTTCTTT. It yields the protein CASVGTEEAFF.

V gene TRBV29-1 combines with J gene TRBJ2-7, with D tentatively TRBD2 (6 bases). Per the germline V gene, CDR1 is SQVTM and CDR2 is ANQGSEA. Trimming took 1 base from V and 6 from J, leaving 16 bases between them. This CDR3 spans 14 amino acids. CDR3 amino acids: CSVEGEARGIEQYF. The CDR3 bases are TGCAGCGTTGAAGGGGAGGCACGCGGGATCGAGCAGTACTTC.

J is TRBJ2-3 and V is TRBV7-8, with TRBD2 identical over 12 bases. The junction had 4 bases not matched to a gene; V was cut back by 1 base and J by 2 bases. CDR3 length: 17 amino acids. CDR1 is SGHVS, CDR2 FQNEAQ, per germline. Here the CDR3 reads CASSLVLAGGPTDTQYF. The CDR3 coding sequence is TGTGCCAGCAGCTTAGTTCTAGCGGGAGGGCCCACAGATACGCAGTATTTT.

The gene calls are TRBV25-1 and TRBJ1-5; D unclear. Germline V gene sequence: CDR1 MGHDK, CDR2 SYGVNS. The CDR3 runs 13 residues. V lost 3 bases, J lost 4 bases, and 7 bases lay in between. CDR3: CASSDGLNQPQHF. CDR3 bases: TGTGCCAGCAGTGATGGCCTTAATCAGCCCCAGCATTTT.

This clone turned up a few times. The CDR3 nucleotides read TGTGCCAGCAGCGAGTCGGCGACAGGGGGGTTGGTCGCTGAAGCTTTCTTT. Translated, it gives CASSESATGGLVAEAFF. V and J are TRBV9 and TRBJ1-1, with 9 bases aligning to TRBD1. V was clipped by 3 bases and J by 6 bases; unmatched bases: 15. Germline V CDR1 and CDR2: SGDLS, YYNGEE. The CDR3 has 17 amino acids. The full variable domain, with the rest looked up from reference TRBV9 and TRBJ1-1, is DSGVTQTPKHLITATGQRVTLRCSPRSGDLSVYWYQQSLDQGLQFLIQYYNGEERAKGNILERFSAQQFPDLHSELNLSSLELGDSALYFCASSESATGGLVAEAFFGQGTRLTVV.

V usage is TRBV6-5 and J usage is TRBJ2-5; weak D call: TRBD1 (5 bases). CDR3 size: 15 residues. Germline CDR1 is MNHEY and CDR2 is SVGAGI. V shed 5 bases and J shed 5 bases, with 18 bases lying between them. The CDR3 loop reads CASSRFSLGPETQYF. CDR3 nucleotide sequence: TGTGCCAGCAGTCGTTTTTCATTGGGGCCGGAGACCCAGTACTTC.

The chain uses TRBV11-2 and TRBJ2-7; a weak D match, TRBD2 (5 bases). Germline lookup yields CDR1 SGHAT and CDR2 FQNNGV. The CDR3 consists of 17 residues. Trimming took 3 bases from V and 5 from J, leaving 23 bases between them. The CDR3 protein is CASSFGYGGWSGDEQYF. CDR3 DNA: TGTGCCAGCAGCTTTGGGTACGGAGGCTGGTCTGGCGACGAGCAGTACTTC. Looking up the rest from reference TRBV11-2 and TRBJ2-7 gives the full variable domain: EAGVAQSPRYKIIEKRQSVAFWCNPISGHATLYWYQQILGQGPKLLIQFQNNGVVDDSQLPKDRFSAERLKGVDSTLKIQPAKLEDSAVYLCASSFGYGGWSGDEQYFGPGTRLTVT.

The chain employs TRBV2 and TRBJ1-5; D call uncertain. Trimming took 11 bases from V and 0 from J, leaving 14 bases between them. Germline V gene data show CDR1 as SNHLY and CDR2 as FYNNEI. This CDR3 spans 14 amino acids. In nucleotides, the CDR3 is TGTGCCTCCCGGTATGTGTATAGCAATCAGCCCCAGCATTTT. Its translation: CASRYVYSNQPQHF.

The chain links TRBV18 to TRBJ2-1; D is unclear. CDR1 is KGHSH and CDR2 is LQKENI in the germline V gene. V was pared by 1 base and J by 0 bases, with 10 bases between. There are 16 residues in the CDR3. The CDR3 DNA reads TGTGCCAGCTCACCACAACAAATACCCTCCTACAATGAGCAGTTCTTC. This translates into CASSPQQIPSYNEQFF.

The chain combines TRBV5-1 with TRBJ2-5; a possible D gene is TRBD1 (5 bases). CDR1 and CDR2 (germline): SGHRS, YFSETQ. V shed 3 bases and J shed 1 base, with 13 bases lying between them. This CDR3 has 15 residues. Here the CDR3 DNA reads TGCGCCAGCAGCTCGGTACAGGCTGCCCAAGAGACCCAGTACTTC. Translating gives CASSSVQAAQETQYF.

The chain combines TRBV30 with TRBJ1-4; a possible D gene is TRBD1 (6 bases). The CDR3 spans 13 residues. Trimming stripped 4 bases from V and 4 bases from J, with 10 bases between. Per the germline V gene, CDR1 is GTSNPN and CDR2 is SVGIG (reference sequence). The CDR3 sequence is CAWNGGSNEKLFF. The DNA of the CDR3 is TGTGCCTGGAATGGGGGCAGTAATGAAAAACTGTTTTTT.

This clone is a singleton in its sample. The CDR3 DNA reads as TGTGCCAGCAGCTTAGATAACCTGGGGCAGGGGGGAGGCTACACCTTC. It encodes CASSLDNLGQGGGYTF. The chain combines TRBV11-2 with TRBJ1-2, with TRBD1 matching over 7 bases. From germline, CDR1 is SGHAT and CDR2 FQNNGV. The CDR3 consists of 16 residues. Trimming removed 0 bases from V and 8 bases from J; junction bases left unmatched: 12.

CDR3 loop: CASSYTVGGQETQYF. DNA of the CDR3: TGTGCCAGCAGTTATACCGTTGGCGGACAAGAGACCCAGTACTTC. The V and J genes are TRBV6-5 and TRBJ2-5; D remains ambiguous. The CDR3 spans 15 residues. The ends were cut back, 3 bases at V and 2 bases at J, with 13 bases in the middle. Per the germline V gene, CDR1 is MNHEY and CDR2 is SVGAGI.

This clone was counted a single time. The chain carries TRBV5-4 and TRBJ1-1; 7 nucleotides line up with TRBD1. V shed 4 bases and J 2 bases; nucleotides not matched to a gene: 5. Germline V lookup: CDR1 SGHNT, CDR2 YYREEE (reference sequence). The CDR3 consists of 14 residues. This CDR3 is CASSIGTANTEAFF. CDR3 DNA: TGTGCCAGCAGCATAGGGACAGCCAACACTGAAGCTTTCTTT.

The gene calls are TRBV5-4 and TRBJ2-2; possibly TRBD1 for D (5 bases). CDR1 and CDR2 from the germline V gene are SGHNT and YYREEE (reference sequence). Trimming removed 0 bases from V and 2 bases from J, with 11 bases in between. This CDR3 contains 16 residues. CDR3 loop: CASSLDRLKNTGELFF. CDR3 DNA: TGTGCCAGCAGCTTGGACAGGCTAAAAAACACCGGGGAGCTGTTTTTT.

CDR3 protein: CAWTLHLGGNQPQHF. DNA of the CDR3: TGTGCCTGGACCCTACACCTAGGAGGCAATCAGCCCCAGCATTTT. V and J are TRBV30 and TRBJ1-5; the D is unclear. Trimming took off 4 bases at V and 2 bases at J, with 15 bases between the two ends. Germline CDR1 GTSNPN, CDR2 SVGIG (reference sequence). The CDR3 totals 15 residues.

This clone was detected a few times. V is TRBV30 and J is TRBJ1-1, with D tentatively TRBD1 (5 bases). Germline CDR1 GTSNPN, CDR2 SVGIG (reference sequence). CDR3 length equals 13 residues. V was shortened by 2 bases and J by 4 bases, with 11 bases between the two germline ends. CDR3 region: CAWSTFGGTEAFF. CDR3 in DNA: TGTGCCTGGAGTACTTTCGGGGGCACTGAAGCTTTCTTT.